These 15 T cell receptor beta chains came from one sample sequenced in a study of cytomegalovirus exposure and HLA in healthy donors (dated by TCRdb to the late 2010s). The library was built by means of the immunoSEQ multiplex PCR assay. For the multiplex PCR, a mixture combining 60 forward primers for TCR Vbeta segments and 13 reverse primers for TCR Jbeta segments was used. The source is immuneACCESS, and TCRdb retained only in-frame sequences with V and J called. Part of the clones is not carried over; for the studies checked, unresolved V genes explain less than half of this, and the remainder is unexplained. This sample gives some 110,000 clones in total; around 75% of them show up just once. Of the sample, less than 2.5% is held by the ten largest clones. Sequenced: PBMCs. Receptors originate from a man aged 25 to 45 in good health and CMV-seronegative.

The chain has TRBV28 and TRBJ2-7; 7 nucleotides agree with TRBD1. CDR3 length: 14 residues. Looked up from germline, CDR1 is MDHEN and CDR2 is SYDVKM. V lost 6 bases to trimming and J lost 6 bases; unmatched junction nucleotides: 11. CDR3 residues: CASRAGTAPSEQYF. Written as DNA, the CDR3 is TGTGCCAGCAGGGCCGGGACAGCCCCCTCCGAGCAGTACTTC.

This clone was detected once. The chain couples TRBV4-2 to TRBJ2-7; TRBD1 aligns across 7 bases. CDR3 length: 14 amino acids. With 3 bases clipped from V and 2 bases from J, the junction kept 4 bases outside the gene matches. Germline V gives CDR1 LGHNA, CDR2 YNFKEQ. CDR3 region: CASSHRDSPYEQYF. The CDR3 nucleotides read TGTGCCAGCAGCCACCGGGACAGCCCCTACGAGCAGTACTTC.

This clone was seen a single time. This chain uses TRBV10-3 with TRBJ1-2; TRBD1 might be the D (6 bases). V was pared by 6 bases and J by 4 bases, with 12 bases between. The CDR3 length is 13 residues. Germline-derived CDR1 and CDR2 are ENHRY and SYGVKD. CDR3 DNA: TGTGCCATCAGCGAGGACAGCCTCTATGGCTACACCTTC. Its translation: CAISEDSLYGYTF.

The chain joins TRBV27 to TRBJ1-3; D call uncertain. The CDR3 loop spans 14 amino acids. The V gene lost 2 bases and the J gene lost 3 bases, with 8 bases spanning the gap. CDR1 is MNHEY, CDR2 SMNVEV, per germline (reference sequence). The CDR3: CASSLGGIGNTIYF. The CDR3 nucleotides are TGTGCCAGCAGTTTAGGAGGAATTGGAAACACCATATATTTT.

The chain uses TRBV7-2 and TRBJ1-6; 7 bases line up with TRBD1. Germline V gives CDR1 SGHTA, CDR2 FQGNSA. Unmatched junction bases numbered 6, after V lost 5 bases and J lost 14 bases. There are 12 residues in the CDR3. CDR3 protein: CASSEGGVTLHF. DNA of the CDR3: TGTGCCAGCAGCGAAGGGGGCGTGACCCTCCACTTT.

The chain employs TRBV6-5 and TRBJ2-7; 7 bases line up with TRBD1. Germline V lookup: CDR1 MNHEY, CDR2 SVGAGI. J gave up 1 base and V 2 bases, and 2 bases lay outside the gene matches. The CDR3 sequence is 14 residues long. CDR3 sequence reads: CASSYGTESYEQYF. The CDR3 nucleotides read TGTGCCAGCAGTTACGGGACAGAATCCTACGAGCAGTACTTC.

The DNA for the CDR3 is TGTGCTAGTGGTTTGTCATCAGGGGGCATCGGCACTGAAGCTTTCTTT. It yields the protein CASGLSSGGIGTEAFF. The rearrangement uses TRBV12-5 and TRBJ1-1, with 8 bases aligning to TRBD1. J lost 4 bases, V lost 2 bases, and 9 bases had no gene match. The CDR3 is 16 residues long. Germline V gene lookup returns CDR1 LGHNT and CDR2 FRNRAP.

On this clone itself: A junction boundary mismatches the germline segment, possibly from a read error. J is TRBJ2-4 and V is TRBV7-8; 10 bases are a match to TRBD1. The CDR3 runs to 18 residues. CDR1 SGHVS and CDR2 FQNEAQ come from the germline V gene. The CDR3 loop is CASSYRTGGALAKNSQYF. CDR3 nucleotide sequence: TGTGCCAGCAGCTACAGGACAGGGGGTGCACTAGCCAAAAACAGTCAGTACTTC. The full variable domain, rest sourced from reference TRBV7-8 and TRBJ2-4, is GAGVSQSPRYKVAKRGQDVALRCDPISGHVSLFWYQQALGQGPEFLTYFQNEAQLDKSGLPSDRFFAERPEGSVSTLKIQRTQQEDSAVYLCASSYRTGGALAKNSQYFGAGTRLSVL.

The rearrangement uses TRBV15 and TRBJ1-6, with 7 bases lining up with TRBD1. Trimming at V came to 0 bases and at J to 3 bases, leaving 8 bases not matched to a gene. Germline V gives CDR1 LNHNV, CDR2 YYDKDF (reference sequence). This CDR3 region has 18 residues. This CDR3 reads CATSRDRTGPIYNSPLHF. DNA for the CDR3: TGTGCCACCAGCAGAGACCGGACAGGCCCAATCTATAATTCACCCCTCCACTTT.

The genes are TRBV10-2 and TRBJ1-1, with D tentatively TRBD1 (5 bases). This CDR3 is built from 15 residues. CDR1 WSHSY and CDR2 SAAADI come from the germline V gene. The V gene lost 4 bases and the J gene lost 4 bases, with 16 bases spanning the gap. The CDR3 DNA sequence: TGCGCCAGCAGTGTTATCGGGGGGGTCCCCACTGAAGCTTTCTTT. It encodes CASSVIGGVPTEAFF.

The J gene is TRBJ1-6, the V gene TRBV11-2, with a possible D match to TRBD1 (6 bases). V was trimmed by 3 bases and J by 7 bases, leaving 19 bases between them. CDR3 length: 17 residues. Germline CDR1 reads SGHAT; CDR2 reads FQNNGV. This CDR3 reads CASSLAFAGTLNSPLHF. The DNA of the CDR3 is TGTGCCAGCAGCTTGGCCTTCGCCGGGACACTGAATTCACCCCTCCACTTT.

Points on this clone: Mismatch with germline at one junction end may stem from a read error. The genes are TRBV28 and TRBJ2-7; 10 nucleotides align to TRBD1. Germline V gene lookup returns CDR1 MDHEN and CDR2 SYDVKM. The CDR3 loop spans 15 amino acids. The chain's CDR3 is CASSLPGTGVYEQCF. The DNA for the CDR3 is TGTGCCAGCAGTCTCCCCGGGACAGGGGTTTACGAGCAGTGCTTC.

The chain carries TRBV28 and TRBJ2-2; D uncertain. V lost 6 bases and J lost 2, with 7 bases in between. There are 13 residues in the CDR3. The germline V gene encodes CDR1 MDHEN and CDR2 SYDVKM. DNA for the CDR3: TGTGCCAGCAGGCACAGTAACACCGGGGAGCTGTTTTTT. It translates to CASRHSNTGELFF.

This chain links TRBV15 with TRBJ1-2; a possible D gene is TRBD1 (6 bases). This CDR3 spans 15 amino acids. The germline V gene encodes CDR1 LNHNV and CDR2 YYDKDF (reference sequence). Between the trimmed V and J ends, which lost 0 bases and 2 bases, there was a span of 10 bases. The CDR3 spells CATSRDKGGNYGYTF. CDR3 bases: TGTGCCACCAGCAGAGATAAGGGGGGGAACTATGGCTACACCTTC. The whole variable domain, filled in from reference TRBV15 and TRBJ1-2, reads DAMVIQNPRYQVTQFGKPVTLSCSQTLNHNVMYWYQQKSSQAPKLLFHYYDKDFNNEADTPDNFQSRRPNTSFCFLDIRSPGLGDTAMYLCATSRDKGGNYGYTFGSGTRLTVV.

This chain uses TRBV27 with TRBJ2-3; TRBD2 agrees at 8 bases. CDR1 and CDR2 from the germline V gene are MNHEY and SMNVEV (reference sequence). CDR3 length: 16 amino acids. J gave up 4 bases and V 6 bases, and 12 bases lay outside the gene matches. CDR3 protein: CASSRLAISPPDTQYF. CDR3 DNA sequence: TGTGCCAGCAGCCGACTAGCGATTTCCCCCCCAGATACGCAGTATTTT.